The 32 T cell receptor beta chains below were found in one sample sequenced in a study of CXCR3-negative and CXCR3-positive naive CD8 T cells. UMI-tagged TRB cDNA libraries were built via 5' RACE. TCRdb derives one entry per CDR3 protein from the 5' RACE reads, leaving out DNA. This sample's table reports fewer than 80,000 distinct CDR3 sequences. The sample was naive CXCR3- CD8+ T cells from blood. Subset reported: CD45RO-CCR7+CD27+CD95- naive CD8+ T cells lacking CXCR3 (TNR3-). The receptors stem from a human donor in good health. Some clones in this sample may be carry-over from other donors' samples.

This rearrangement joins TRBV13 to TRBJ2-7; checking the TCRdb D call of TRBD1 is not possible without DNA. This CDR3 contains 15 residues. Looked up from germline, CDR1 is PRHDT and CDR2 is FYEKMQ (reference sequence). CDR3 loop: CASSLSDRGFHEQYF.

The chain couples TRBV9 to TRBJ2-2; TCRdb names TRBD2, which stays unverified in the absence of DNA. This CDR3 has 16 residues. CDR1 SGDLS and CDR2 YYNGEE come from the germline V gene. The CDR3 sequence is CASSVGGLATTGELFF.

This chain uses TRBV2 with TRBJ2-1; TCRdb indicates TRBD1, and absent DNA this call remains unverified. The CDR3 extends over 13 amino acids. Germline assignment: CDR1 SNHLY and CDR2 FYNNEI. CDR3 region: CASKTIRGDEQFF.

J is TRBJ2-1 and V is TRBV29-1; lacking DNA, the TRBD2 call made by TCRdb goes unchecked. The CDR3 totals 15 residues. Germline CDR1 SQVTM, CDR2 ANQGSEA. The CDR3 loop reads CSARGDSRGYNEQFF.

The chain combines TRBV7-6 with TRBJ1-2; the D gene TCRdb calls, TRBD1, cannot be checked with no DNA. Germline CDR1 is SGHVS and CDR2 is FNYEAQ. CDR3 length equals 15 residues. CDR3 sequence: CASSLEAEGAYGYTF.

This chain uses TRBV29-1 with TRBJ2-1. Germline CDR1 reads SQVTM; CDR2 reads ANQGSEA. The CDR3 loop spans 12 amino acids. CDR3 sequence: CSVVGQINEQFF.

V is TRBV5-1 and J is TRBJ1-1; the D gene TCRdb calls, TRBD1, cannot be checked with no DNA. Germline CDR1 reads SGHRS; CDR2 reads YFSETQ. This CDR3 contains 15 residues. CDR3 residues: CASSPGWGDYSEAFF.

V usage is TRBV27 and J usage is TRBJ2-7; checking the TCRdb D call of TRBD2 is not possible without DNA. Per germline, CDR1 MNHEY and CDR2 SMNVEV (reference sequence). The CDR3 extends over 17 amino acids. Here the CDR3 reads CASRLFPGTSAAYEQYF.

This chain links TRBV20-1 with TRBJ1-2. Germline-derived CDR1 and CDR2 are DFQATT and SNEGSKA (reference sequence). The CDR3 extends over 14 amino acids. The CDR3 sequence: CSALLLEANYGYTF.

This CDR3 reads CASGETDTQYF. The V and J genes are TRBV12-3 or TRBV12-4 and TRBJ2-3. This CDR3 is built from 11 residues.

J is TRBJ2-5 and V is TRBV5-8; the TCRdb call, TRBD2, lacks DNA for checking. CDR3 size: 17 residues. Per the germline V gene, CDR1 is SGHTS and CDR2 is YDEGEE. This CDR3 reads CASSIDGTAGGRETQYF.

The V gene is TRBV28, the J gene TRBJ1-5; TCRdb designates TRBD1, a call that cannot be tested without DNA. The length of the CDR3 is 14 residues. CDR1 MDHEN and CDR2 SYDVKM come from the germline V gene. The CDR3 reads CASSFRVGNQPQHF.

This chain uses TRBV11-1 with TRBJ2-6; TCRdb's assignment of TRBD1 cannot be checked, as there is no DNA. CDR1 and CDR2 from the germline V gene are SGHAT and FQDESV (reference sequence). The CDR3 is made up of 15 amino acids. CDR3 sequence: CASSDGTGGANVLTF. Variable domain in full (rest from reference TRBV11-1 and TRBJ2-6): EAEVAQSPRYKITEKSQAVAFWCDPISGHATLYWYRQILGQGPELLVQFQDESVVDDSQLPKDRFSAERLKGVDSTLKIQPAELGDSAMYLCASSDGTGGANVLTFGAGSRLTVL.

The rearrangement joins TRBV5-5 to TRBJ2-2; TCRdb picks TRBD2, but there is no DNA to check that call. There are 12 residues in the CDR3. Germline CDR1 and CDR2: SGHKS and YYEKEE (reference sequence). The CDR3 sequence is CACREVTGELFF. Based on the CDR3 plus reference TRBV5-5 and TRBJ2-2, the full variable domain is DAGVTQSPTHLIKTRGQQVTLRCSPISGHKSVSWYQQVLGQGPQFIFQYYEKEERGRGNFPDRFSARQFPNYSSELNVNALLLGDSALYLCACREVTGELFFGEGSRLTVL.

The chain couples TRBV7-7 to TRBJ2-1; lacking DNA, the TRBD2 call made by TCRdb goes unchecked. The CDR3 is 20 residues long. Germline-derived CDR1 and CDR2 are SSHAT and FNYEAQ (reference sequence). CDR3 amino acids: CASSLAAIAGGPSSYNEQFF. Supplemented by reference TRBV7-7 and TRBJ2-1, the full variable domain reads GAGVSQSPRYKVTKRGQDVTLRCDPISSHATLYWYQQALGQGPEFLTYFNYEAQPDKSGLPSDRFSAERPEGSISTLTIQRTEQRDSAMYRCASSLAAIAGGPSSYNEQFFGPGTRLTVL.

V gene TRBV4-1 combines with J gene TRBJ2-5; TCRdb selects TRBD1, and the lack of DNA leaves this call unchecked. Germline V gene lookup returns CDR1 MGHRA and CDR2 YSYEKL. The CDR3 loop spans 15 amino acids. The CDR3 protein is CASSQDYGTQETQYF.

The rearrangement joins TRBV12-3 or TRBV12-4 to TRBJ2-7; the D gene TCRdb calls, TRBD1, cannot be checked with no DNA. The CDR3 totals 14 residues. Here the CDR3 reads CASSSPGGPYEQYF.

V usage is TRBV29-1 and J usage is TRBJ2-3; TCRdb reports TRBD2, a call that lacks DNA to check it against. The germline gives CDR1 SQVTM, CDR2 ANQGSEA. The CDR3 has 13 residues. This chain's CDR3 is CSVETGGADTQYF.

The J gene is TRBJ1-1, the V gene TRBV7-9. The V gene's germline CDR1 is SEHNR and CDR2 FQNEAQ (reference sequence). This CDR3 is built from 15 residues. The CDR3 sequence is CASSLSGGFSTEAFF.

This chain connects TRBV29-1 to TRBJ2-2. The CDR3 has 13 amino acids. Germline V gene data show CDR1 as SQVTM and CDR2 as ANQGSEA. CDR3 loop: CSADGQHTGELFF.

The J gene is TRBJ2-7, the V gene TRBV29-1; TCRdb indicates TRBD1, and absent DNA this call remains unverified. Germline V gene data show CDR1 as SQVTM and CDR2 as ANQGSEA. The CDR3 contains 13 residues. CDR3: CSVGDRDSYEQYF.

This CDR3 reads CASSLIALTNTDTQYF. This sequence joins TRBV7-9 and TRBJ2-3; TCRdb designates TRBD1, a call that cannot be tested without DNA. Germline CDR1 is SEHNR and CDR2 is FQNEAQ (reference sequence). This CDR3 comprises 16 residues.

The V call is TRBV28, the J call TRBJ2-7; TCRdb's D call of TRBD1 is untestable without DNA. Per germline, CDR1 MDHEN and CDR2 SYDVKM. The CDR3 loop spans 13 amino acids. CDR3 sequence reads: CAIRRQEAYEQYF.

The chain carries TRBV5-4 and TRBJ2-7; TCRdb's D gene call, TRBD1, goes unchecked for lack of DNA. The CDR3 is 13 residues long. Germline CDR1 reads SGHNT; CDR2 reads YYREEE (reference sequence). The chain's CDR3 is CASSPSGGYEQYF. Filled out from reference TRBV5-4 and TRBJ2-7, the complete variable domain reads ETGVTQSPTHLIKTRGQQVTLRCSSQSGHNTVSWYQQALGQGPQFIFQYYREEENGRGNFPPRFSGLQFPNYSSELNVNALELDDSALYLCASSPSGGYEQYFGPGTRLTVT.

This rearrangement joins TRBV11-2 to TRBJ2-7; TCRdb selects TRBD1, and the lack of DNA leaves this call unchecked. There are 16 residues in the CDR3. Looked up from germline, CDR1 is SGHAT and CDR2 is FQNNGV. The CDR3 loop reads CASSLTSGQGSYEQYF.

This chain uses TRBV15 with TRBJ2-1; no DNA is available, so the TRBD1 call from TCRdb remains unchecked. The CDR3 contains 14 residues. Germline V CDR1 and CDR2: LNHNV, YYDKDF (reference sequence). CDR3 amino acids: CAIPGQGINNEQFF. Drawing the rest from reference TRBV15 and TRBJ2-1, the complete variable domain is DAMVIQNPRYQVTQFGKPVTLSCSQTLNHNVMYWYQQKSSQAPKLLFHYYDKDFNNEADTPDNFQSRRPNTSFCFLDIRSPGLGDTAMYLCAIPGQGINNEQFFGPGTRLTVL.

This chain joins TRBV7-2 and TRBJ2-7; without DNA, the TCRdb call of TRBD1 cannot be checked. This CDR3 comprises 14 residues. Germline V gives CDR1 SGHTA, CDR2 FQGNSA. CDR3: CASSTLSLWVEQYF.

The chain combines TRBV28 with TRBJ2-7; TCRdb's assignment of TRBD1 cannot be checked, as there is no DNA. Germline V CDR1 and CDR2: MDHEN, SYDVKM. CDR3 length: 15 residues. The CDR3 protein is CASSLPDSLSYEQYF.

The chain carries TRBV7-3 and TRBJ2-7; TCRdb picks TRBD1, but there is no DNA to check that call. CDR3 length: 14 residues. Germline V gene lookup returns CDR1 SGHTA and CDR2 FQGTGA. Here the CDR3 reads CASSLQGPSYEQYF. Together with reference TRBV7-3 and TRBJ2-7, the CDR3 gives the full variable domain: GAGVSQTPSNKVTEKGKYVELRCDPISGHTALYWYRQSLGQGPEFLIYFQGTGAADDSGLPNDRFFAVRPEGSVSTLKIQRTERGDSAVYLCASSLQGPSYEQYFGPGTRLTVT.

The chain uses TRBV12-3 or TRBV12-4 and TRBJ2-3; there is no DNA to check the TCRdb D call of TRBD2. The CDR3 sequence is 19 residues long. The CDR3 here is CASSFGVGRREGLGDTQYF.

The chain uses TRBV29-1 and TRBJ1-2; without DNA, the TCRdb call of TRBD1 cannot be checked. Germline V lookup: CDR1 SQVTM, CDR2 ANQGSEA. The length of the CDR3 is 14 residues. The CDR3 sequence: CSVAGTGAHYGYTF.

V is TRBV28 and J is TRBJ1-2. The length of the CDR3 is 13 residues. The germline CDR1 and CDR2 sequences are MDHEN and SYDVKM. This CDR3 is CASSFRGGFGYTF.